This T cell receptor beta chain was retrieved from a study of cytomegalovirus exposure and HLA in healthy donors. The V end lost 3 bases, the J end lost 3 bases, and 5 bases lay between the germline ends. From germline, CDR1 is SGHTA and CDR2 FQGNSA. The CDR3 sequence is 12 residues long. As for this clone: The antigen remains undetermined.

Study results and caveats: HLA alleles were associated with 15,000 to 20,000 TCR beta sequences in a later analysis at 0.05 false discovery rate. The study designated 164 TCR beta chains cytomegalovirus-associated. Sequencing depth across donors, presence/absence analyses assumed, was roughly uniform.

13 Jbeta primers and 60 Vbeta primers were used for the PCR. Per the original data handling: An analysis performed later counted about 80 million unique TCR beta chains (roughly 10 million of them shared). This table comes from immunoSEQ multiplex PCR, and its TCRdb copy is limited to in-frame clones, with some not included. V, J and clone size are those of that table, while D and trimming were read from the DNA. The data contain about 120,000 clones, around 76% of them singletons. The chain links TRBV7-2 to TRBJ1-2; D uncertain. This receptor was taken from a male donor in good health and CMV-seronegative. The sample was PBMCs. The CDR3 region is CASSLRDYGYTF. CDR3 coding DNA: TGTGCCAGCAGCTTGAGGGACTATGGCTACACCTTC.